Sequencing of this T cell receptor beta chain was carried out in a study of breast tumors, draining lymph nodes, adjacent tissues. The study's findings and limits: Data fit most tumor T cells coming from lymph node, expanding in tumor.

The CDR3 sequence is 13 residues long. Germline CDR1 is LNHDA and CDR2 is SQIVND (reference sequence). The junction had 0 bases not matched to a gene; V was cut back by 2 bases and J by 3 bases. MiXCR was run by TCRdb on the multiplex PCR reads, yielding one entry per CDR3 protein. The sample has around 290,000 distinct CDR3 sequences; around 30% are singletons. This clonotype was detected ten times or more. As yet, its antigen is unknown. Breast cancer patients provided tissue from their axillary draining lymph nodes. Material for sequencing was axillary lymph node tissue. V and J are TRBV19 and TRBJ2-7, with 8 bases aligning to TRBD1. This TCR derives from a female donor with breast cancer. Some clones in this sample may be carry-over from other donors' samples. CDR3 sequence: CASSITGGYEQYF. CDR3 in DNA: TGTGCCAGTAGTATAACAGGGGGCTACGAGCAGTACTTC. Drawing the rest from reference TRBV19 and TRBJ2-7, the complete variable domain is DGGITQSPKYLFRKEGQNVTLSCEQNLNHDAMYWYRQDPGQGLRLIYYSQIVNDFQKGDIAEGYSVSREKKESFPLTVTSAQKNPTAFYLCASSITGGYEQYFGPGTRLTVT.